This T cell receptor (beta chain) is from a study of tumor-infiltrating lymphocytes in oesophageal squamous cell carcinoma. The germline V gene encodes CDR1 SGHVS and CDR2 FNYEAQ. The CDR3 spans 12 residues. V lost 7 bases to trimming and J lost 4 bases; unmatched junction nucleotides: 1. This clonotype is classed as medium-sized. TCRdb re-derived calls from the PCR reads in MiXCR, one entry per CDR3 protein. The sample has almost 20,000 distinct CDR3 sequences; around 41% are singletons. The sequence came from a male donor with esophageal squamous cell carcinoma. The chain is built from TRBV7-6 and TRBJ2-5, with 9 positions matching TRBD1. The source material was esophageal tumor tissue. CDR3 region: CASKDRGETQYF. In nucleotides, the CDR3 is TGTGCCAGCAAGGACAGGGGAGAGACCCAGTACTTC.